These T cell receptor beta chains were read from a single sample in a study of identical twins. MiXCR, run by TCRdb on the 5' RACE reads, gives a single entry per CDR3 protein. The sample yields around 100,000 distinct CDR3 sequences, 5.5% to 7% seen once. Sequencing was done on a sample of memory T cells sorted from blood. All receptors come from a woman aged 45-60 years in good health. Both conserved end residues are trimmed from each CDR3.

j_call | v_call | cdr3_aa
TRBJ2-1 | TRBV2 | ASSSGVNEQF
TRBJ2-3 | TRBV20-1 | SAPKARGADTQY
TRBJ2-1 | TRBV15 | ATRGTSGDNEQF
TRBJ2-3 | TRBV15 | ATQGTDLLGGLTDTQY
TRBJ1-4 | TRBV12-3/TRBV12-4 | ASRGHNNEKLF
TRBJ1-1 | TRBV19 | ASSLSLNMNTEAF
TRBJ1-5 | TRBV27 | ASSFLDSNQPQH
TRBJ2-5 | TRBV10-3 | AIKADSRETQY
TRBJ2-1 | TRBV2 | ASKGAGAYNEQF
TRBJ1-2 | TRBV20-1 | SAMGQDNYGYT
TRBJ2-3 | TRBV11-2 | ASSLGQGPITQY
TRBJ1-2 | TRBV3-1 | ASSQNQGPSYGYT
TRBJ2-3 | TRBV6-5 | ASGLAASTDTQY
TRBJ2-7 | TRBV29-1 | SVEGLAGDDEQY
TRBJ1-6 | TRBV3-1 | ASSPLDGQNSPLH
TRBJ2-4 | TRBV7-8 | ASSPDRSLRRTNIAKNIQY
TRBJ2-1 | TRBV7-8 | ASSLESSGIDEQF
TRBJ1-2 | TRBV3-1 | ASSQESSFGYT
TRBJ2-7 | TRBV19 | ASASIGGASYEQY
TRBJ2-1 | TRBV18 | ASDAGPSSYNEQF
TRBJ2-1 | TRBV3-1 | ASSQVRGEQF
TRBJ1-5 | TRBV12-3/TRBV12-4 | ASSLAGDNQPQH
TRBJ2-5 | TRBV9 | ASSGGVGGSGETQY
TRBJ2-7 | TRBV10-3 | AISMREGRNEQY
TRBJ2-1 | TRBV20-1 | SARLAGDYNEQF
TRBJ2-3 | TRBV20-1 | SASPLTSGSADTQY
TRBJ2-3 | TRBV20-1 | SAREGLGLRSTDTQY
TRBJ2-5 | TRBV5-1 | ASSYSSGSGETQY
TRBJ2-3 | TRBV5-1 | ASSVTLAGGTDTQY
TRBJ1-1 | TRBV12-3/TRBV12-4 | ASSPDRGWAF
TRBJ2-1 | TRBV4-2 | ASSQGSGGTYNEQF
TRBJ2-1 | TRBV2 | ASGLLAGREQF
TRBJ2-1 | TRBV4-1 | ASSQNIAVSYNEQF
TRBJ2-2 | TRBV7-9 | ASSLEEAGAGELF